Presented here are 18 T cell receptor beta chains from one specimen sequenced in a study of T-cell reconstitution after alpha-beta-depleted transplantation in children. Unique molecular identifiers were built into the TCRbeta library. Using its own MiXCR run on the PCR reads, TCRdb lists one record per CDR3 protein. The repertoire holds 540,000 or so distinct CDR3 sequences, with roughly 23% as singletons. Sequences were derived from PBMCs, mostly from graft donor cells, sampled 360 days after TCRalphabeta/CD19-depleted stem cell transplant. Receptors originate from a boy in the first two years of life who had a stem cell transplant for acute myeloid leukemia, so the T cells may come from the graft donor.

This clonotype has more than one count but fewer than ten. The chain recombines TRBV4-3 with TRBJ2-7, with TRBD2 as a possible D gene (5 bases). Germline V lookup: CDR1 LGHNA, CDR2 YSLEER. This CDR3 contains 14 residues. V was pared by 0 bases and J by 3 bases, with 9 bases between. In DNA, the CDR3 is TGCGCCAGCAGCCAAGAAGCGGAGAGCTACGAGCAGTACTTC. Protein sequence: CASSQEAESYEQYF.

In its sample, this clonotype was seen once. The chain uses TRBV20-1 and TRBJ2-7; 7 positions agree with TRBD2. The CDR3 has 16 amino acids. V shed 0 bases and J 6 bases; nucleotides not matched to a gene: 14. The germline gives CDR1 DFQATT, CDR2 SNEGSKA (reference sequence). The CDR3 is CSARDPGGTAGREQYV. For the CDR3, the DNA is TGCAGTGCTAGAGATCCGGGAGGCACGGCGGGGCGCGAGCAGTACGTC.

This chain links TRBV12-3 or TRBV12-4 with TRBJ2-1; TRBD2 matches at 11 bases. This CDR3 has 15 residues. V trimming: 6 bases; J trimming: 0 bases; junction bases outside the gene matches: 1. The CDR3 is CASRGTSGSYNEQFF. The CDR3 DNA reads as TGTGCCAGCAGAGGGACTAGCGGCTCCTACAATGAGCAGTTCTTC.

V usage is TRBV12-3 or TRBV12-4 and J usage is TRBJ2-7, with 10 positions matching TRBD2. The CDR3 loop spans 15 amino acids. With V trimmed by 4 bases and J by 2 bases, 5 bases remained unmatched. CDR3: CASSSSLAGPYEQYF. The CDR3 nucleotides read TGTGCCAGCAGTTCCTCACTAGCGGGACCCTACGAGCAGTACTTC.

The chain carries TRBV6-2 or TRBV6-3 and TRBJ2-1; 7 nucleotides agree with TRBD2. Germline trimming cut 2 bases from V and 5 bases from J; bases unmatched to any gene: 3. Germline CDR1 MNHEY, CDR2 SVGEGT. This CDR3 is built from 14 residues. CDR3 in amino acids: CASSYGGGNNEQFF. The CDR3 DNA reads TGTGCCAGCAGTTACGGCGGGGGTAACAATGAGCAGTTCTTC.

The V call is TRBV10-2, the J call TRBJ2-3; 11 nucleotides align to TRBD2. Trimming cost V 8 bases and J 0 bases; bases outside gene matches: 10. The CDR3 is made up of 17 amino acids. Germline loops: CDR1 WSHSY, CDR2 SAAADI. CDR3 loop: CASLGASGGRSTDTQYF. The CDR3 nucleotides read TGCGCCAGCCTCGGGGCTAGCGGGGGGAGGAGCACAGATACGCAGTATTTT.

V is TRBV20-1 and J is TRBJ2-7; the match to TRBD1 covers 8 bases. The CDR3 has 15 amino acids. The germline V gene has CDR1 DFQATT and CDR2 SNEGSKA (reference sequence). CDR3 coding DNA: TGCTGTGCCTACGGACAGGGTGTATGGTCCTACGAGCAGTACGTC. As protein: CCAYGQGVWSYEQYV.

This chain's CDR3 is CASSRRTGSYNEQFF. The CDR3 nucleotides read TGTGCCAGCAGTCGCCGGACAGGGTCCTACAATGAGCAGTTCTTC. The chain combines TRBV6-1 with TRBJ2-1, with TRBD1 identical over 8 bases. CDR3 length: 15 amino acids. V shed 5 bases and J 1 base; nucleotides not matched to a gene: 4. CDR1 is MNHNS and CDR2 is SASEGT in the germline V gene.

In this sample, this clonotype turned up many times. This chain connects TRBV25-1 to TRBJ2-3, with TRBD2 as a possible D gene (5 bases). Germline loops: CDR1 MGHDK, CDR2 SYGVNS. CDR3 size: 14 residues. V lost 4 bases and J lost 6, with 14 bases in between. The CDR3 region has the DNA TGTGCCAGCAGTGTTCATGGGAGCTCCGATACGCAGTATTTT. Its protein product is CASSVHGSSDTQYF.

This clonotype was counted a few times. DNA for the CDR3: TGCGCCAGCAGCTTGGACGAGCGGGGGTCTCAGTTCTTC. Its translation: CASSLDERGSQFF. V and J are TRBV5-1 and TRBJ2-1, with 8 positions matching TRBD2. The CDR3 has 13 residues. From germline, CDR1 is SGHRS and CDR2 YFSETQ. V shed 0 bases, J shed 13 bases, and the junction held 6 bases outside the gene matches.

This sequence joins TRBV20-1 and TRBJ1-5; unclear D gene. Per the germline V gene, CDR1 is DFQATT and CDR2 is SNEGSKA (reference sequence). The V and J ends lost 6 bases and 2 bases respectively, with 14 bases between them. This CDR3 spans 14 amino acids. The CDR3 DNA sequence: TGCAGTGCCCGACACCCGTGGGGCAATCAGCCCCAGCATTTT. Its protein is CSARHPWGNQPQHF.

In this sample, this clonotype turned up many times. This chain links TRBV9 with TRBJ2-1; 8 positions agree with TRBD2. The germline V gene encodes CDR1 SGDLS and CDR2 YYNGEE. This CDR3 spans 13 amino acids. Unmatched junction bases numbered 7, after V lost 4 bases and J lost 10 bases. The CDR3 DNA follows: TGTGCCAGCAGCCTCAAGGGCGGGGGGGAGCAGTTCTTC. Protein sequence: CASSLKGGGEQFF.

This clonotype has a count of ten or more. The rearrangement links TRBV29-1 to TRBJ2-7; unclear D gene. From germline, CDR1 is SQVTM and CDR2 ANQGSEA. This CDR3 region has 14 residues. V was cut by 7 bases and J by 0 bases, with 16 bases left in between. The CDR3 reads CSATRGVSSYEQYF. The DNA of the CDR3 is TGCAGCGCCACCCGAGGAGTTAGCTCCTACGAGCAGTACTTC.

The gene calls are TRBV18 and TRBJ2-7, with 7 bases identical to TRBD1. This CDR3 is built from 14 residues. With 2 bases clipped from V and 0 bases from J, the junction kept 1 base outside the gene matches. The germline gives CDR1 KGHSH, CDR2 LQKENI. CDR3 bases: TGTGCCAGCTCACCAGGGACAGCCTCCTACGAGCAGTACGTC. It specifies CASSPGTASYEQYV.

This clonotype was counted between two and nine times. The rearrangement links TRBV29-1 to TRBJ1-1; D gene uncertain. Germline loops: CDR1 SQVTM, CDR2 ANQGSEA. The CDR3 is made up of 10 amino acids. Between the trimmed V and J ends, which lost 4 bases and 4 bases, there was a span of 4 bases. As DNA, the CDR3 is TGCAGCGTTGTTAGCACTGAAGCTTTCTTT. Its protein product is CSVVSTEAFF.

In its sample, this clonotype was seen a few times. The rearrangement links TRBV7-2 to TRBJ2-3, with D possibly TRBD2 on 6 matching bases. This CDR3 comprises 15 residues. Germline assignment: CDR1 SGHTA and CDR2 FQGNSA. Trimming removed 5 bases at V and 0 bases at J, with 12 bases between. This chain's CDR3 is CASSAAGTSTDTQYF. The CDR3 region has the DNA TGTGCCAGCAGCGCTGCCGGGACTAGCACAGATACGCAGTATTTT.

The CDR3 coding sequence is TGTGCCAGCACAAGTCCGTCAACCCCAAACATTCAGTACTTC. This translates into CASTSPSTPNIQYF. The chain uses TRBV12-3 or TRBV12-4 and TRBJ2-4; no definite D call. Trimming stripped 7 bases from V and 6 bases from J, with 16 bases between. This CDR3 is 14 amino acids long.

This chain connects TRBV24-1 to TRBJ2-5; D is perhaps TRBD1 or TRBD2 (6 bases each). CDR1 and CDR2 (germline): KGHDR, SFDVKD. The CDR3 runs to 15 residues. V lost 2 bases and J lost 5, with 14 bases in between. The CDR3 here is CATSDSRGGGETQYF. The CDR3, as DNA: TGTGCCACCAGTGATTCCAGGGGAGGAGGGGAGACCCAGTACTTC.